This is a list of T cell receptor beta chains from one sample in a study of T cells in Graves' hyperthyroidism and ophthalmopathy. Each CDR3 protein gets one entry after TCRdb re-called the multiplex PCR reads with MiXCR. Among about 560,000 distinct CDR3 sequences, 15% to 18% were seen once, and the ten largest hold less than 9.5%. The sequencing input was blood. These receptors were taken from a woman in her 30s with Graves' hyperthyroidism. Both conserved end residues are part of each CDR3. D genes are given only for firm matches. Only part of the rows carry a size: once, few, many, or a class if the clone is expanded.

V gene	D gene	clone size	J gene	CDR3 DNA	CDR3 protein
TRBV20-1	NA	few	TRBJ1-5	TGCAGTGCCCTAAAGGCAGGGAGCAAGCAGCCCCAGCATTTT	CSALKAGSKQPQHF
TRBV28	NA	many	TRBJ1-1	TGTGCCAGCAGTTTTAGGTCTGGAATCCATCTCATAGCTTTCTTT	CASSFRSGIHLIAFF
TRBV30	TRBD1	many	TRBJ2-3	TGTGCCTGGAGCACGACAGGGGAGGAGTATTTT	CAWSTTGEEYF
TRBV12-3/TRBV12-4	NA	many	TRBJ2-3	TGTGCCAGCAGCTCCGAGGCAGATACGCAGTATTTT	CASSSEADTQYF
TRBV18	NA	few	TRBJ2-6	TGTGCCAGCTCACCGGGGGACGGAAAACCCTCGGAGGCCAACGTCCTGACTTTC	CASSPGDGKPSEANVLTF
TRBV7-9	NA	many	TRBJ1-4	TGTGCCAGCAGCTTAGACGTTTCCCTTTTTAATGAAAAACTGTTTTTT	CASSLDVSLFNEKLFF
TRBV20-1	NA	few	TRBJ1-2	TGCAGTGCTAGAGGGGCCAGGGGCGTGAACAACTATGGCTACACCTTC	CSARGARGVNNYGYTF
TRBV7-2	NA	many	TRBJ2-7	TGTGCCAGCAAAAAGGGGGCGGGGGCGCCACTAGTCTACGAGCAGTACTTC	CASKKGAGAPLVYEQYF
TRBV2	TRBD1	NA	TRBJ1-3	TGTGCCAGCAGTGGGGACAGGCCGTACTCTGGAAACACCATATATTTT	CASSGDRPYSGNTIYF
TRBV10-2	NA	NA	TRBJ2-7	TGCGCCAGCAGTGGTAGCGGACAGCCCCTCGAGCAGTACTTC	CASSGSGQPLEQYF
TRBV7-9	TRBD1	NA	TRBJ2-1	TGTGCCAGCAGCCCGAGACTAGGGACAGGGGTCCCCTACAATGAGCAGTTCTTC	CASSPRLGTGVPYNEQFF
TRBV30	NA	few	TRBJ2-2	TGTACCTGGATAGCCGCAGGGTGGGACACCGGGGAGCTGTTTTTT	CTWIAAGWDTGELFF
TRBV5-1	NA	few	TRBJ2-1	TGCGCCAGCAGCTTGGAGTCGGTGGGCAATGAGCAGTTCTTC	CASSLESVGNEQFF
TRBV2	NA	many	TRBJ1-1	TGTGCCAGCAGTGAGAGGTTTGCGGGTAGCGGGGGGAACACTGAAGCTTTCTTT	CASSERFAGSGGNTEAFF
TRBV6-1	TRBD2	NA	TRBJ2-7	TGTGCCGCCCGGACTAGCGGTTCCTACGAGCAGTACTTC	CAARTSGSYEQYF